The clone carrying this TCR beta chain was counted between two and nine times. The antigen remains undetermined. The data were obtained in a study of identical twins. Study-level points and caveats: Out-of-frame alpha sequences shared by twins showed excess low generation probability. Within monozygotic twins, out-of-frame TCR alpha sharing was underestimated by the models. The presence of invariant MAIT and iNKT cells could partly confound analyses of zero-insertion sequences.

Template switching added a universal primer binding site, and final cDNA carried unique molecular identifiers. TCRdb itself ran the 5' RACE reads through MiXCR, one entry per CDR3 protein. The sample has 640,000 or so distinct CDR3 sequences; less than 7% are singletons. Germline values: CDR1 SGHTA, CDR2 FQGTGA. The CDR3 has 18 residues. After removal of 5 bases from V and 8 bases from J, the junction contained 18 bases not matched to a gene. The material sequenced was naive T cells sorted from blood. The chain carries TRBV7-3 and TRBJ2-4; the match to TRBD2 covers 10 bases. This receptor was obtained from a man younger than 30 in good health. CDR3 sequence reads: CASSPNGGLARARDIQYF. CDR3 coding DNA: TGTGCCAGCAGCCCCAACGGGGGACTAGCGCGAGCCCGTGACATTCAGTACTTC. The full variable domain, its missing parts supplied by reference TRBV7-3 and TRBJ2-4, is GAGVSQTPSNKVTEKGKYVELRCDPISGHTALYWYRQSLGQGPEFLIYFQGTGAADDSGLPNDRFFAVRPEGSVSTLKIQRTERGDSAVYLCASSPNGGLARARDIQYFGAGTRLSVL.